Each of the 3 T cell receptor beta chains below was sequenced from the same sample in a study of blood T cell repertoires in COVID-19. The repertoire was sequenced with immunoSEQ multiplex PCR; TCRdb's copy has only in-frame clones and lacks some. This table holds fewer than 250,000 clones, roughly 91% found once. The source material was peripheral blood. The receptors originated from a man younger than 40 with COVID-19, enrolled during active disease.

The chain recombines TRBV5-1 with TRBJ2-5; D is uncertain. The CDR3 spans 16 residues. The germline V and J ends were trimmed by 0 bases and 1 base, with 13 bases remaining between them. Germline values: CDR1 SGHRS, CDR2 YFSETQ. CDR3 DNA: TGCGCCAGCAGCTTGGATACGGTTACCTCCCAAGAGACCCAGTACTTC. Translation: CASSLDTVTSQETQYF.

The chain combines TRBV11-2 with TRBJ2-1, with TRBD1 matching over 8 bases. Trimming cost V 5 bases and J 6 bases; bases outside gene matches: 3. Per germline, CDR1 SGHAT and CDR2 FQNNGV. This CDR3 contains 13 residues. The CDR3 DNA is TGTGCCAGCAGCACGGGACAGGTCAATGAGCAGTTCTTC. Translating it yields CASSTGQVNEQFF. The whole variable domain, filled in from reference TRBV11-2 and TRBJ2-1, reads EAGVAQSPRYKIIEKRQSVAFWCNPISGHATLYWYQQILGQGPKLLIQFQNNGVVDDSQLPKDRFSAERLKGVDSTLKIQPAKLEDSAVYLCASSTGQVNEQFFGPGTRLTVL.

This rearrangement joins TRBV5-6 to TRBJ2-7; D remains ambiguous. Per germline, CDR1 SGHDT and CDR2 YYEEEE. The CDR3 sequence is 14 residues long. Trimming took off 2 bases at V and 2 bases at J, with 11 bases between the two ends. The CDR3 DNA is TGTGCCAGCAGCTTATGGCCTTTGCCCTACGAGCAGTACTTC. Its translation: CASSLWPLPYEQYF.